The source of this T cell receptor (beta chain) is a study of blood T cell repertoires in COVID-19. From germline, CDR1 is SSHAT and CDR2 FNYEAQ (reference sequence). The CDR3 is 16 amino acids. The data were produced by immunoSEQ multiplex PCR, yet TCRdb's version contains in-frame clones alone and is incomplete. This table has under 130,000 clones, 65% to 90% appearing once. On this clone itself: Compared with germline, one end of the junction differs, possibly owing to a read error.

Sequenced: peripheral blood. The chain is built from TRBV7-7 and TRBJ2-2; 8 bases are shared with TRBD2. The receptor's source is a man aged 45-65 years with acute or convalescent COVID-19. The CDR3 DNA follows: TGTGCTAGCAGCTCGACTGGGAGCGGGAGCGGCGGGGAGCTGTTTTTT. This encodes CASSSTGSGSGGELFF.